A single sample is the source of the 5 T cell receptor beta chains below, sequenced in a study of shared clonotypes between healthy human individuals. Positive CCR7 selection of CD45RO-negative cells yielded the naive CD8 cells, and terminally differentiated effector memory CD45RA+ cells were excluded. The repertoire was sequenced with immunoSEQ multiplex PCR; TCRdb's copy has only in-frame clones and lacks some. The profile covers about 2 million clones, with approximately 94% appearing a single time and 0.9% to 1.3% taken by the ten largest. The sequenced sample was naive CD8+ T cells sorted from blood. The receptor set was obtained from a man aged 18 to 35 in good health.

CDR3 coding DNA: TGCGCCAGCAGCCAAGACAGGGAATTAATACCATCTTATTACAATGAGCAGTTCTTC. Protein product: CASSQDRELIPSYYNEQFF. The V and J genes are TRBV4-3 and TRBJ2-1, with D possibly TRBD1 on 5 matching bases. The V end was cut by 0 bases, the J end by 4 bases, with 22 bases between. CDR3 length equals 19 residues. Germline lookup yields CDR1 LGHNA and CDR2 YSLEER.

This clone was picked up one time. The chain carries TRBV7-9 and TRBJ2-1, with D possibly TRBD1 on 6 matching bases. The V and J ends lost 3 bases and 5 bases respectively, with 14 bases between them. CDR1 and CDR2 (germline): SEHNR, FQNEAQ (reference sequence). The CDR3 has 15 amino acids. The CDR3: CASSLRQGSHNEQFF. The CDR3 nucleotides read TGTGCCAGCAGCTTGCGTCAGGGGTCCCACAATGAGCAGTTCTTC.

V and J are TRBV7-9 and TRBJ2-7, with a weak D call TRBD1 (6 bases). From germline, CDR1 is SEHNR and CDR2 FQNEAQ (reference sequence). The CDR3 is 14 residues long. Trimming cost V 3 bases and J 5 bases, with 14 bases left between them. The CDR3 DNA reads TGTGCCAGCAGCTTTGGGGCAGGGGCGGACGAGCAGTACTTC. Amino acids: CASSFGAGADEQYF.

The gene calls are TRBV9 and TRBJ2-3; maybe TRBD2 (5 bases). Germline V gene lookup returns CDR1 SGDLS and CDR2 YYNGEE. Trimming stripped 5 bases from V and 0 bases from J, with 13 bases between. This CDR3 has 15 amino acids. CDR3 bases: TGTGCCAGCAGAGCTGGACTGGATAGCACAGATACGCAGTATTTT. It is translated as CASRAGLDSTDTQYF.

The CDR3 DNA sequence: TGTGCCTCCAGGGGCCAATCCTACGCTGGGGCCAACGTCCTGACTTTC. It yields the protein CASRGQSYAGANVLTF. The V gene is TRBV21-1, the J gene TRBJ2-6; TRBD1 is taken as the D call from the table, unchecked against the DNA. TRBV21-1 is an annotated pseudogene. The CDR3 sequence is 16 residues long.